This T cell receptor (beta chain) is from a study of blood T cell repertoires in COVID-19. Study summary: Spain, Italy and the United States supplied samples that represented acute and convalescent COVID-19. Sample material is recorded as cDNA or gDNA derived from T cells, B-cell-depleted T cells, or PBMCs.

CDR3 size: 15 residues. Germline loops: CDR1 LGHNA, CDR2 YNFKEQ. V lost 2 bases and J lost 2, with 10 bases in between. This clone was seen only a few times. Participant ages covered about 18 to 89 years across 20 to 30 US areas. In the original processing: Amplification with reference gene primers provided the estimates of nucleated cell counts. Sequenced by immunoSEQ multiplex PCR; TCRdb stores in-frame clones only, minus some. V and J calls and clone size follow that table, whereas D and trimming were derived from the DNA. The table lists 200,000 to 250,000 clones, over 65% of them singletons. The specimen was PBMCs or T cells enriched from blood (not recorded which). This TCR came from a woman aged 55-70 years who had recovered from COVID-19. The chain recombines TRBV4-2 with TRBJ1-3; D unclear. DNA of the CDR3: TGTGCCAGCAGCCAAAAGTCCGGGACTGGAAACACCATATATTTT. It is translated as CASSQKSGTGNTIYF.